This T cell receptor beta chain stems from a study of blood T cells in healthy people across ages. Only a few counts were recorded for this clonotype. Germline V gene lookup returns CDR1 ENHRY and CDR2 SYGVKD. The junction had 8 bases not matched to a gene; V was cut back by 7 bases and J by 3 bases. The CDR3 sequence is 15 residues long. Each donor was a healthy Caucasian individual from Russia, aged about 6 to 95. The sample, about 10 milliliters of peripheral blood, was drawn from each donor. Alongside a J-beta primer mix, a sample-barcoded 5' primer served in a second PCR lasting about 6 to 12 cycles. With 12 random nucleotides, a template-switch adaptor tagged each individual cDNA molecule. One entry per CDR3 protein, called by TCRdb with MiXCR from the 5' RACE reads. The sample includes around 710,000 distinct CDR3 sequences, approximately 39% of them seen just once.

The sequence came from an older woman in good health. The specimen was blood. This chain uses TRBV10-3 with TRBJ1-1; TRBD1 aligns across 10 bases. The CDR3 DNA reads as TGTGCCATCACCCCCGGGACAGGGGTTTACACTGAAGCTTTCTTT. It translates to CAITPGTGVYTEAFF.